The present T cell receptor (beta chain) was sequenced within a study of metastatic and nonmetastatic thyroid tumors. Study information: It was across blood and tumor or nodule tissue from malignant and benign thyroid patients that repertoires were compared. The study, taken as a whole, reports: Malignant tumors reportedly showed significantly higher TCR beta diversity than benign nodules in both blood and tumor.

Ahead of thyroid surgery, no patient had received treatment of any kind. This clone has more than one count but fewer than ten. Its target is unknown. Authors' processing steps: CDR3 was compared across clinicopathological groups, and the resulting differences were used to build a distant-metastasis classifier for papillary thyroid cancer. TCRdb re-analyzed the PCR reads using MiXCR. TCRdb, not the authors, supplied the V and J calls. There are about 24,000 clones in the sample; approximately 20% occur only once, and about 7.9% lies in the top ten. Sequencing was performed on blood. The receptor was isolated from a female donor with papillary thyroid cancer or a benign thyroid nodule (not recorded which). Some clones in this sample may be carry-over from other donors' samples.

DNA of the CDR3: TGTGCCAGCAGGCCAGCGGGGGGGGACTCCCTATCCAAAAACATTCAGTACTTC. Residues: CASRPAGGDSLSKNIQYF. The chain has TRBV6-1 and TRBJ2-4; the match to TRBD2 covers 10 bases. There are 18 residues in the CDR3. V dropped 6 bases and J dropped 2; count of bases not matched to a gene: 13. The germline CDR1 and CDR2 sequences are MNHNS and SASEGT.